This T cell receptor beta chain was profiled in a study of memory CD8 T cells in hepatitis C reinfection. Study information: After reinfection, a couple of primary-infection resolvers became chronically infected. HCV reinfection: RNA-positive following two negative tests at least 60 days apart. Overall study results and limits: With five or six donors, public clonotype conclusions could not be definitive.

Details on this clone: Its antigen remains unidentified.

Germline-derived CDR1 and CDR2 are MDHEN and SYDVKM. This CDR3 region has 18 residues. After removal of 5 bases from V and 5 bases from J, the junction contained 13 bases not matched to a gene. Time point reported: peak reinfection, 3 to 8 weeks after reinfection detection. TCR sequencing was done directly ex vivo on sorted cells, without expansion in vitro. Assay: immunoSEQ multiplex PCR; the TCRdb copy retains only in-frame clones and omits some. The repertoire holds more than 35,000 clones, with approximately 90% as singletons. Sequencing was carried out using naive CD8+ T cells sorted from blood. This TCR was recovered from a man aged 18 to 29 with hepatitis C virus infection. The chain couples TRBV28 to TRBJ2-1, with 12 bases identical to TRBD2. As DNA, the CDR3 is TGTGCCAGCAGTCCGGCAACGGCGGGACTAGCGGGTCACAATGAGCAGTTCTTC. Translated: CASSPATAGLAGHNEQFF.